The clone carrying this TCR beta chain has a count of ten or more. The antigen is unknown. CDR3 size: 12 residues. CDR1 is LGHDT, CDR2 YNNKEL, per germline (reference sequence). Trimming left V 3 bases short and J 8 bases short, with 10 bases between. The data were taken from a study of regulatory T cells in long-lasting Graves disease. Study in general: Persistent Graves' disease required over 5 years of antithyroid drugs and positive TSH receptor antibodies.

Arm-PCR of CDR3 regions and iRepertoire HTBI primers were the basis on which TCR beta libraries were built. Per the authors' pipeline: Identified across the samples were some 62 TRBV segments and 14 TRBJ segments. MiXCR, applied by TCRdb to the multiplex PCR reads, yields one record per CDR3 protein. The V and J calls follow TCRdb's processing rather than the paper's. The sample has fewer than 400,000 distinct CDR3 sequences, roughly a fifth seen once. Regarding time point: persistent/refractory GD, antithyroid drugs over 5 years with positive TRAb. The TCR library used RNA extracted from PBMCs. The peripheral blood volume drawn was around 10 milliliters, and it was collected into EDTA tubes. Study results and limitations: TCR diversity was lower in persistent Graves' patients than in newly diagnosed ones.

The TCR was taken from a female donor with Graves disease. The input for sequencing was peripheral blood mononuclear cells (PBMCs), taken when the disease was refractory, from a patient treated with antithyroid drugs. The rearrangement links TRBV3-1 to TRBJ2-5; D is possibly TRBD1 (6 bases). CDR3 DNA: TGTGCCAGCAGCCAGTTGGGGGCCACCCAGTACTTC. This codes for CASSQLGATQYF.